One sample yielded the 28 T cell receptor beta chains listed below, sequenced in a study of molecular identifiers for immune sequencing clone quantification. TCRdb called the PCR reads again in MiXCR, with one record for every CDR3 protein. The sample lists a few hundred thousand distinct CDR3 sequences; roughly 26% were seen once. Sequences were obtained from naive CD8+ T cells from blood, with Jurkat cell RNA spiked in. Subset specified: FACS-sorted CD8+CD4-CCR7+CD45RA+ naive T cells. These receptors were collected from a human donor in good health. Some libraries in this study had Jurkat cell RNA spiked in.

The table lists this clonotype with a few counts. The chain joins TRBV15 to TRBJ2-1, with D possibly matching TRBD2 (5 bases). Trimming stripped 0 bases from V and 0 bases from J, with 9 bases between. Germline loops: CDR1 LNHNV, CDR2 YYDKDF (reference sequence). The length of the CDR3 is 16 residues. DNA for the CDR3: TGTGCCACCAGCAGAGACTTAGCGTCCTCCTACAATGAGCAGTTCTTC. This sequence encodes CATSRDLASSYNEQFF.

This clonotype appeared many times. The V gene is TRBV20-1, the J gene TRBJ2-3; 8 nucleotides align to TRBD2. Germline CDR1 reads DFQATT; CDR2 reads SNEGSKA (reference sequence). CDR3 length: 18 amino acids. Unmatched junction bases numbered 11, after V lost 0 bases and J lost 0 bases. The CDR3 DNA sequence: TGCAGTGCTAGAGAAGGAAGCGGGGGTGTTACTAGCACAGATACGCAGTATTTT. Residues: CSAREGSGGVTSTDTQYF.

This chain joins TRBV4-1 and TRBJ2-7; TRBD1 is a possible D gene (5 bases). V was pared by 3 bases and J by 2 bases, with 8 bases between. Germline CDR1 reads MGHRA; CDR2 reads YSYEKL. This CDR3 is built from 13 residues. The CDR3 loop reads CASSQTETYEQYF. CDR3 DNA: TGCGCCAGCAGCCAGACAGAAACCTACGAGCAGTACTTC.

The gene calls are TRBV5-8 and TRBJ2-7; D may match TRBD1 or TRBD2 (5 bases each). There are 15 residues in the CDR3. Trimming cost V 0 bases and J 5 bases, with 15 bases left between them. Per germline, CDR1 SGHTS and CDR2 YDEGEE. The CDR3 DNA follows: TGTGCCAGCAGCTTGGCCCTGGGGGAGTCCCACGAGCAGTACTTC. It specifies CASSLALGESHEQYF.

This clonotype appeared many times. J is TRBJ2-5 and V is TRBV14; D uncertain. CDR3 length: 13 residues. Per the germline V gene, CDR1 is SGHDN and CDR2 is FVKESK. Trimming removed 4 bases from V and 1 base from J, with 7 bases in between. The CDR3 spells CASSLTPQETQYF. CDR3 DNA sequence: TGTGCCAGCAGCCTCACACCCCAAGAGACCCAGTACTTC. The whole variable domain, remainder taken from reference TRBV14 and TRBJ2-5, is EAGVTQFPSHSVIEKGQTVTLRCDPISGHDNLYWYRRVMGKEIKFLLHFVKESKQDESGMPNNRFLAERTGGTYSTLKVQPAELEDSGVYFCASSLTPQETQYFGPGTRLLVL.

This clonotype was found a few times. J is TRBJ2-7 and V is TRBV5-5, with D unresolved. The V gene lost 0 bases and the J gene lost 2 bases, with 9 bases spanning the gap. From germline, CDR1 is SGHKS and CDR2 YYEKEE (reference sequence). The CDR3 runs to 14 residues. CDR3 protein: CASSLAPVTYEQYF. CDR3 coding DNA: TGTGCCAGCAGCTTGGCACCGGTTACCTACGAGCAGTACTTC.

Judged by abundance, this clonotype is medium-sized. The J gene is TRBJ2-1, the V gene TRBV27; 10 nucleotides agree with TRBD2. The CDR3 length is 16 residues. The germline V gene has CDR1 MNHEY and CDR2 SMNVEV (reference sequence). Trimming cost V 2 bases and J 2 bases; bases outside gene matches: 3. The CDR3 is CASSLTSGATYNEQFF. As DNA, the CDR3 is TGTGCCAGCAGTTTAACTAGCGGGGCCACCTACAATGAGCAGTTCTTC.

On this clonotype: Being one base from a much bigger clone, this may be a read error. This CDR3 is missing its conserved last phenylalanine or tryptophan, likely due to a read error. The chain recombines TRBV4-3 with TRBJ2-3, with D maybe TRBD2 (5 bases). From germline, CDR1 is LGHNA and CDR2 YSLEER. The CDR3 has 16 residues. V was cut by 0 bases and J by 3 bases, with 13 bases left in between. Here the CDR3 DNA reads TGCGCCAGCAGCCAAGATTTTTTGAGAGGGACAGATACGCAGTATCTT. It translates to CASSQDFLRGTDTQYL.

This clonotype was seen many times. This chain joins TRBV29-1 and TRBJ1-2; D ambiguous. This CDR3 region has 11 residues. V lost 6 bases and J lost 8, with 13 bases in between. Per the germline V gene, CDR1 is SQVTM and CDR2 is ANQGSEA. CDR3 residues: CSVPETRGYTF. The CDR3 coding sequence is TGCAGCGTACCAGAGACGCGAGGCTACACCTTC.

There are a few counts of this clonotype. The chain couples TRBV10-3 to TRBJ2-7; possibly TRBD2 for D (7 bases). The CDR3 spans 13 residues. Germline CDR1 and CDR2: ENHRY and SYGVKD. Trimming removed 4 bases from V and 7 bases from J, with 14 bases in between. DNA for the CDR3: TGTGCCATCAGTGTTGGGGGGGCTGAAGAGCAGTACTTC. As protein: CAISVGGAEEQYF.

This clonotype occurred many times. J is TRBJ2-7 and V is TRBV7-9; 7 nucleotides agree with TRBD1. The CDR3 extends over 12 amino acids. V lost 5 bases to trimming and J lost 4 bases; unmatched junction nucleotides: 2. The V gene's germline CDR1 is SEHNR and CDR2 FQNEAQ (reference sequence). As DNA, the CDR3 is TGTGCCAGCAGCGTGGGACAGTACGAGCAGTACTTC. Protein: CASSVGQYEQYF.

This chain connects TRBV25-1 to TRBJ2-2, with TRBD2 as a possible D gene (6 bases). This CDR3 region has 16 residues. In germline, CDR1 is MGHDK, CDR2 SYGVNS. Trimming cost V 4 bases and J 3 bases, with 15 bases left between them. CDR3 sequence: CASSGPGLQHTGELFF. The CDR3 DNA reads as TGTGCCAGCAGTGGACCCGGACTACAGCACACCGGGGAGCTGTTTTTT.

This clonotype was recorded a few times. This chain uses TRBV7-9 with TRBJ2-7, with D perhaps TRBD1 or TRBD2 (5 bases each). Trimming removed 2 bases at V and 4 bases at J, with 18 bases between. Germline CDR1 is SEHNR and CDR2 is FQNEAQ (reference sequence). This CDR3 region has 16 residues. This CDR3 reads CASSLSHGTELYEQYF. The CDR3 DNA sequence: TGTGCCAGCAGCTTATCCCACGGGACGGAGTTGTACGAGCAGTACTTC.

V and J are TRBV5-1 and TRBJ2-7, with 7 nucleotides matching TRBD1. CDR1 is SGHRS, CDR2 YFSETQ, per germline. CDR3 length: 14 residues. V gave up 2 bases and J gave up 3 bases; unmatched junction bases: 5. Written as DNA, the CDR3 is TGCGCCAGCAGCTTTGAGGGGGCGTTCTACGAGCAGTACTTC. Translating it yields CASSFEGAFYEQYF.

This clonotype was counted only a few times. CDR3 sequence: CASSLQGLYSNQPQHF. In DNA form, the CDR3 reads TGTGCCAGCAGTCTGCAGGGGCTTTATAGCAATCAGCCCCAGCATTTT. The V and J genes are TRBV12-3 or TRBV12-4 and TRBJ1-5; possible D gene TRBD1, 6 bases. This CDR3 is built from 16 residues. The V and J ends lost 5 bases and 0 bases respectively, with 14 bases between them.

This clonotype turned up a few times. The chain has TRBV20-1 and TRBJ2-7; a weak D match, TRBD2 (6 bases). V shed 6 bases and J shed 1 base, with 13 bases lying between them. Germline CDR1 reads DFQATT; CDR2 reads SNEGSKA (reference sequence). CDR3 size: 13 residues. The CDR3, as DNA: TGCAGTGCGCGAGCGGGCCGGTCCTACGAGCAGTACTTC. This gives the protein CSARAGRSYEQYF.

Details on this clonotype: The junction does not match germline at one end; this may be a read error. This chain connects TRBV10-3 to TRBJ2-7, with 11 bases aligning to TRBD2. This CDR3 region has 16 residues. CDR1 is ENHRY, CDR2 SYGVKD, per germline. CDR3 nucleotides: TGTGCCACCAGTGAGTTGATAGCGGGGGGGCCCTACGAGCAGTACTTC. Its translation is CATSELIAGGPYEQYF.

This clonotype occurred a few times. The chain carries TRBV4-1 and TRBJ1-5, with TRBD1 matching 8 bases. J gave up 3 bases and V 2 bases, and 3 bases lay outside the gene matches. CDR1 MGHRA and CDR2 YSYEKL come from the germline V gene. CDR3 length: 15 residues. This chain's CDR3 is CASSQRGQDNQPQHF. CDR3 DNA sequence: TGCGCCAGCAGCCAACGGGGACAGGACAATCAGCCCCAGCATTTT.

This clonotype showed up just a few times. V gene TRBV12-3 or TRBV12-4 combines with J gene TRBJ1-3; tentatively, D is TRBD1 (5 bases). Trimming cost V 5 bases and J 0 bases, with 20 bases left between them. The CDR3 has 18 amino acids. This CDR3 is CASSTLLGDSSSGNTIYF. The CDR3 DNA follows: TGTGCCAGCAGTACACTATTGGGGGATTCGAGCTCTGGAAACACCATATATTTT.

This clonotype has ten or more counts. One end of the junction is discordant with germline, which a read error may explain. This sequence joins TRBV19 and TRBJ2-7, with 8 bases identical to TRBD2. CDR1 LNHDA and CDR2 SQIVND come from the germline V gene (reference sequence). The CDR3 runs 12 residues. The CDR3: CACSGDPYEQYF. The CDR3 DNA reads TGTGCCTGTAGCGGGGACCCCTACGAGCAGTACTTC.

Of note for this clonotype: A much more abundant neighbour one base away suggests this may be a read error. The chain links TRBV6-5 to TRBJ2-1; D is uncertain. Germline V gene lookup returns CDR1 MNHEY and CDR2 SVGAGI. This CDR3 contains 13 residues. Trimming removed 4 bases at V and 13 bases at J, with 17 bases between. CDR3 sequence: CASSCAGETPQFF. The CDR3 bases are TGTGCCAGCAGTTGCGCTGGAGAAACACCTCAGTTCTTC.

This clonotype occurred a few times. The CDR3 region is CASSGGLAANIQYF. In nucleotides, the CDR3 is TGTGCCAGCAGTGGGGGACTAGCAGCGAACATTCAGTACTTC. The genes are TRBV27 and TRBJ2-4; the match to TRBD2 covers 9 bases. Germline CDR1 reads MNHEY; CDR2 reads SMNVEV (reference sequence). The junction had 6 bases not matched to a gene; V was cut back by 5 bases and J by 7 bases. CDR3 length: 14 residues.

This clonotype has more than one count but fewer than ten. The DNA of the CDR3 is TGCGCCAGCAGCCCGTCCCGGGACTACTATGGCTACACCTTC. Its protein is CASSPSRDYYGYTF. V usage is TRBV4-1 and J usage is TRBJ1-2, with D perhaps matching TRBD1 (5 bases). This CDR3 spans 14 amino acids. Germline V gene lookup returns CDR1 MGHRA and CDR2 YSYEKL. V was trimmed by 4 bases and J by 3 bases, leaving 12 bases between them.

In its sample, this clonotype was seen a few times. The J gene is TRBJ2-1, the V gene TRBV12-3 or TRBV12-4; D is undetermined. The CDR3 covers 12 residues. Trimming stripped 3 bases from V and 9 bases from J, with 9 bases between. Here the CDR3 reads CASSFIRLEQFF. The CDR3 DNA is TGTGCCAGCAGTTTTATTCGACTTGAGCAGTTCTTC.

On this clonotype itself: Its ends do not fully match the called genes, so a read error is possible. This rearrangement joins TRBV5-3 to TRBJ1-4; no firm D call. TRBV5-3 is identified as an open reading frame with a role that is uncertain. The CDR3 consists of 12 residues. Here the CDR3 DNA reads TGTGCCAGCAGCTTGAGTGAGGGAAAACTGTTTTTT. Amino acids: CASSLSEGKLFF.

This CDR3 reads CASSHQAHNEQFF. For the CDR3, the DNA is TGCGCCAGCAGCCACCAAGCCCACAATGAGCAGTTCTTC. The V and J genes are TRBV4-1 and TRBJ2-1; D is unresolved. The CDR3 has 13 residues. Germline V lookup: CDR1 MGHRA, CDR2 YSYEKL. Trimming took off 3 bases at V and 5 bases at J, with 8 bases between the two ends.

In regard to this clonotype: This may be a read error: a much more frequent sequence differs by one nucleotide. This chain joins TRBV7-9 and TRBJ2-6; D not resolved. Trimming removed 4 bases at V and 2 bases at J, with 15 bases between. The germline gives CDR1 SEHNR, CDR2 FQNEAQ (reference sequence). The CDR3 extends over 17 amino acids. This CDR3 reads CASSSPQASTGANVLTF. The CDR3 DNA reads TGTGCCAGCAGCTCCCCCCAGGCATCCACTGGGGCCAACGTCCTGACTTTC.

Worth noting for this clonotype: A read error may be the cause here, since a much bigger clone is one base away. The conserved final phenylalanine or tryptophan is absent from the CDR3, which likely points to a read error. In DNA, the CDR3 is TGTGCCAGCAGTTCGTCCCAGGGGGCATGGGAGCAGTACATC. It yields the protein CASSSSQGAWEQYI. V gene TRBV25-1 combines with J gene TRBJ2-7; 8 bases agree with TRBD1. This CDR3 region has 14 residues. The ends lost 5 bases at V and 7 bases at J; junction bases unmatched: 10. The germline V gene has CDR1 MGHDK and CDR2 SYGVNS.